Listed below are T cell receptor beta chains from one sample, sequenced in a study of blood T cell repertoires in COVID-19. TCRdb's table, derived via immunoSEQ multiplex PCR, lists solely in-frame clones and lacks some. The table shows around 330,000 clones, with about nine tenths occurring only once. Sequencing was done on a sample of PBMCs or T cells enriched from blood (not recorded which). These receptors all come from a woman in her forties who had recovered from COVID-19. CDR3s include the opening cysteine and the closing phenylalanine or tryptophan. Each record gives: CDR3 DNA, CDR3 protein, V gene, clone size, D gene, J gene. The D gene is left open where the match is weak. Clone size is given for some rows only: seen once, a few or many times, or a class if the clone is expanded.

TGTGCCAGCAGCCTTCTCCGGGACTTCAATCAGCCCCAGCATTTT,CASSLLRDFNQPQHF,TRBV28,.,.,TRBJ1-5
TGTGCCAGCAGCTTGGCTACAGGGTTGGGGACTGAAGCTTTCTTT,CASSLATGLGTEAFF,TRBV5-4,.,.,TRBJ1-1
TGTGCTAGTGCCCTGGGGACTAGCGGGTGGGACCGCTACGAGCAGTACTTC,CASALGTSGWDRYEQYF,TRBV12-5,.,TRBD2,TRBJ2-7
TGTGCCAGCTCACCACCGGGGCCGGGCAATCAGCCCCAGCATTTT,CASSPPGPGNQPQHF,TRBV18,few,.,TRBJ1-5
TGTGCCAGTACCCGGGATAGCAATCAGCCCCAGCATTTT,CASTRDSNQPQHF,TRBV19,.,.,TRBJ1-5
TGTGCCAGCAGCCCGACAGGGTCCTATGGCTACACCTTC,CASSPTGSYGYTF,TRBV11-1,.,TRBD1,TRBJ1-2
TGTGCCAGCAGTTTATGGGGGTCGGGATTGGGCAAAAAACCGGGACTTCGCACAGATACGCAGTATTTT,CASSLWGSGLGKKPGLRTDTQYF,TRBV28,.,.,TRBJ2-3
TGTGCCAGCAGTATCTACAGGCTGCCCCAGCATTTT,CASSIYRLPQHF,TRBV28,.,.,TRBJ1-5
TGTGCCAGCAACCCGACAGGCTACTATGGCTACACCTTC,CASNPTGYYGYTF,TRBV5-4,.,.,TRBJ1-2
TGTGCCAGCAGCCAGATACTAGCGGGAGCCAAAAACATTCAGTACTTC,CASSQILAGAKNIQYF,TRBV3-1/TRBV3-2,.,TRBD2,TRBJ2-4
TGTGCCACCAGCAGAGATGACAGGGACACCGGGGAGCTGTTTTTT,CATSRDDRDTGELFF,TRBV15,.,TRBD1,TRBJ2-2
TGTGCCAGCAGTTGGGACTCGGCCACAGATACGCAGTATTTT,CASSWDSATDTQYF,TRBV6-5,.,.,TRBJ2-3
TGCGCCAGCAGCTTGGATGGGCTTACCGGGGAGCTGTTTTTT,CASSLDGLTGELFF,TRBV5-1,.,.,TRBJ2-2
TGTGCCAGCAGTTTCCGGACAGGGGGTAATGAAAAACTGTTTTTT,CASSFRTGGNEKLFF,TRBV6-5,once,TRBD1,TRBJ1-4
TGTGCCAGCACCAAGCTCGGGGATACGCAGTATTTT,CASTKLGDTQYF,TRBV12-3/TRBV12-4,.,.,TRBJ2-3
TGTGCCAGTAGTAGTAGGGGTGCCATTTCCCCCACTGAAGCTTTCTTT,CASSSRGAISPTEAFF,TRBV19,.,.,TRBJ1-1
TGTGCCAGCAGCCTGGACAGGGGAAATTCACCCCTCCACTTT,CASSLDRGNSPLHF,TRBV6-5,few,TRBD1,TRBJ1-6
TGTGCCAGCAGCAAGGCTAGCGGTAAAGAGACCCAGTACTTC,CASSKASGKETQYF,TRBV21-1,.,.,TRBJ2-5
TGTGCCAGCAGTGATGTGGGACAGGGAAGGAATCAGCCCCAGCATTTT,CASSDVGQGRNQPQHF,TRBV6-2/TRBV6-3,.,TRBD1,TRBJ1-5
TGTGCCAGTGGGGGGGATCAGCCCCAGCATTTT,CASGGDQPQHF,TRBV28,.,.,TRBJ1-5
TGCGCCAGCAGCAAAGGGACAGGGGGCGTCGGGTGGGATGAGCAGTACTTC,CASSKGTGGVGWDEQYF,TRBV5-1,.,TRBD1,TRBJ2-7
TGTGCCAGTAGTATCGACAGGGAATCGGGCAATGAGCAGTTCTTC,CASSIDRESGNEQFF,TRBV19,.,TRBD1,TRBJ2-1
TGTGCCAGCAGCGCATTCGACAGGGGAGGGGCCTACGAGCAGTACTTC,CASSAFDRGGAYEQYF,TRBV11-2,.,.,TRBJ2-7
TGCGCCAGCAGCCAAGGGACCGGGACGCATGGGGGGGATGAGCAGTTCTTC,CASSQGTGTHGGDEQFF,TRBV4-3,.,TRBD2,TRBJ2-1
TGTGCCAGCAGCTTAGGGGACAGGGCTCAAGAGCAGTTCTTC,CASSLGDRAQEQFF,TRBV11-3,.,TRBD1,TRBJ2-1
TGTGCCAGCAGCTTTGACAGTATGGGCACAGATACGCAGTATTTT,CASSFDSMGTDTQYF,TRBV5-6,.,.,TRBJ2-3
TGTGCCAGCAGTTCTACAAAGGGGTACGAAAAACTGTTTTTT,CASSSTKGYEKLFF,TRBV28,.,.,TRBJ1-4
TGTGCCAGCAGTGGGACTAGCGGGGGGCCCCACTCCTACAATGAGCAGTTCTTC,CASSGTSGGPHSYNEQFF,TRBV2,.,TRBD2,TRBJ2-1
TGTGCCAGCAGACCCCCCTATGGGGGGGAGACCCAGTACTTC,CASRPPYGGETQYF,TRBV6-5,.,.,TRBJ2-5
TGCAGCTCAGGGACAGGTCTTCACACTGAAGCTTTCTTT,CSSGTGLHTEAFF,TRBV29-1,.,TRBD1,TRBJ1-1
TGTGCCAGCAGCCCTGACTATGGCTACACCTTC,CASSPDYGYTF,TRBV12-3/TRBV12-4,once,.,TRBJ1-2
TGCGCCAGCAGCGAAGGCAGGGGTAACGAAAAACTGTTTTTT,CASSEGRGNEKLFF,TRBV5-1,.,.,TRBJ1-4
TGTGCCAGCAGCTTAGTCGGGGTAAACTCTGGGGCCAACGTCCTGACTTTC,CASSLVGVNSGANVLTF,TRBV7-2,.,.,TRBJ2-6
TGTGCCAGCAGCTTAGGGTCACGTGGCGGCCTCCTAAGAAATGAGCAGTTCTTC,CASSLGSRGGLLRNEQFF,TRBV7-6,.,.,TRBJ2-1